These T cell receptor beta chains were read from a single sample in a study of T cell changes during pregnancy in multiple sclerosis. Clones were sequenced by immunoSEQ multiplex PCR, and TCRdb holds only the in-frame ones, with some missing. The top ten clones hold under 3% of a sample with about 59,000 clones, roughly 94% of them seen once. Here the sequenced sample was CD8+ T cells from peripheral blood mononuclear cells, taken after pregnancy. The receptors shown here come from a female donor with multiple sclerosis, enrolled in a pregnancy study. The CDR3 runs from the conserved cysteine through the conserved F or W. Each record gives: clone size, J gene, V gene, D gene, CDR3 DNA, CDR3 protein. The D gene is left open where the match is weak. Only some rows state a clone size, as once, few, many or a class for expanded clones.

NA TRBJ2-5 TRBV4-1 NA TGCGCCAGCAGCCAAGCCGGACAGCAAGAGACCCAGTACTTC CASSQAGQQETQYF
few TRBJ2-1 TRBV5-1 NA TGCGCCAGCAGCTCTTACCGAAGCCGGGGTGAGCAGTTCTTC CASSSYRSRGEQFF
NA TRBJ2-7 TRBV6-5 NA TGTGCCAGCAGTTACGGCCTCCGCTACGAGCAGTACTTC CASSYGLRYEQYF
NA TRBJ1-5 TRBV19 NA TGTGCCAGTAGTACACAGGGAAATCAGCCCCAGCATTTT CASSTQGNQPQHF
NA TRBJ2-2 TRBV7-9 NA TGTGCCAGCAGCCCCTCTTTGGGGGGACACACCGGGGAGCTGTTTTTT CASSPSLGGHTGELFF
once TRBJ2-3 TRBV9 TRBD2 TGTGCCAGCAGCGGATCTAGCGGGAGGAGCACAGATACGCAGTATTTT CASSGSSGRSTDTQYF
NA TRBJ2-1 TRBV7-9 NA TGTGCCAGCAGGGGGGACAACCTATACAATGAGCAGTTCTTC CASRGDNLYNEQFF
NA TRBJ2-1 TRBV5-6 TRBD1 TGTGCCAGCAGCTTGGCCGGACAGGGGAACGTCCTTTCGAATGAGCAGTTCTTC CASSLAGQGNVLSNEQFF
NA TRBJ2-1 TRBV30 NA TGTGCCTGGAGTTCTAACAATGAGCAGTTCTTC CAWSSNNEQFF
NA TRBJ2-1 TRBV19 NA TGTGCCAGTAGTATGACTTACAATGAGCAGTTCTTC CASSMTYNEQFF
NA TRBJ1-1 TRBV5-1 TRBD1 TGCGCCAGCACCCCCAACAGGGGCCTGGGGAACACTGAAGCTTTCTTT CASTPNRGLGNTEAFF
NA TRBJ2-7 TRBV7-3 TRBD2 TGTGCCAGCAGCGAAAGCGGGGAGAACTACGAGCAGTACTTC CASSESGENYEQYF
NA TRBJ1-2 TRBV29-1 NA TGCAGCGTTGAGGACAGACATGGCTACACCTTC CSVEDRHGYTF
once TRBJ2-3 TRBV28 TRBD2 TGTGCCAGCAGTCGCCTAGCGGAGACAGATACGCAGTATTTT CASSRLAETDTQYF
NA TRBJ2-7 TRBV9 NA TGTGCCAGCAGCGTAGGTTCAGGGAACTACGAGCAGTACTTC CASSVGSGNYEQYF
NA TRBJ2-3 TRBV11-2 TRBD2 TGTGCCAGCAGCCTGGGCCGTCGGCGGGAGTACACAGATACGCAGTATTTT CASSLGRRREYTDTQYF
once TRBJ2-7 TRBV6-1 TRBD2 TGTGCCAGCAGGTATCTAGCGGGAGGGCTCGACGAGCAGTACTTC CASRYLAGGLDEQYF
NA TRBJ1-5 TRBV11-2 TRBD1 TGTGCCAGCAGCTTAGGAGGGGGCATTTATAGCAATCAGCCCCAGCATTTT CASSLGGGIYSNQPQHF
NA TRBJ1-1 TRBV4-2 TRBD1 TGTGCCAGCAGCCAAGGACAGGGGTCTGAAGCTTTCTTT CASSQGQGSEAFF
NA TRBJ1-5 TRBV12-5 NA TGTGCTAGTGGTTTGCTAAGCAACAATCAGCCCCAGCATTTT CASGLLSNNQPQHF
NA TRBJ1-3 TRBV27 NA TGTGCCAGCAGTTTGGGGACTCCTGGAAACACCATATATTTT CASSLGTPGNTIYF
few TRBJ1-1 TRBV14 TRBD1 TGTGCCAGCAGCCAGGGACAGGGGAACACTGAAGCTTTCTTT CASSQGQGNTEAFF
NA TRBJ1-5 TRBV9 NA TGTGCCAGCAGCCCTGCTGACTCTGGCAATCAGCCCCAGCATTTT CASSPADSGNQPQHF
NA TRBJ2-2 TRBV30 NA TGTGCCTGGGACAGGGGAGGGACCGGGGAGCTGTTTTTT CAWDRGGTGELFF
NA TRBJ2-2 TRBV29-1 NA TGCAGCGTTGAAGTCCGACAGACGAACACCGGGGAGCTGTTTTTT CSVEVRQTNTGELFF
NA TRBJ1-4 TRBV9 TRBD1 TGTGCCAGCAGCGTAGCACAGGGGAATGAAAAACTGTTTTTT CASSVAQGNEKLFF
NA TRBJ2-7 TRBV27 NA TGTGCCAGCTCGGCGGGCGACTCCTACGAGCAGTACTTC CASSAGDSYEQYF
NA TRBJ2-3 TRBV6-1 TRBD2 TGTGCCACCCTTCCGGGCGGGAGGCTCCCAGATACGCAGTATTTT CATLPGGRLPDTQYF
NA TRBJ2-5 TRBV30 NA TGTGCCTGGAGTGTTGAGCAGGGATCAGAGACCCAGTACTTC CAWSVEQGSETQYF
NA TRBJ2-1 TRBV5-1 TRBD2 TGCGCCAGCAGCTTAGGAATAGCGGGAGAATATAGCAATGAGCAGTTCTTC CASSLGIAGEYSNEQFF
NA TRBJ1-1 TRBV10-3 NA TGTGCCATCAGTGAGGAAACAGGGTTCACTGAAGCTTTCTTT CAISEETGFTEAFF
NA TRBJ2-1 TRBV30 TRBD2 TGTGCCTGGAGTGTTAGGCTAGCGGTCGATGAGCAGTTCTTC CAWSVRLAVDEQFF
once TRBJ2-7 TRBV27 TRBD1 TGTGCCAGCAGCTCTGGGACAGGGATTAGCTACGAGCAGTACTTC CASSSGTGISYEQYF
NA TRBJ1-2 TRBV7-2 NA TGTGCCAGCAGGTCTTATGGCTACACCTTC CASRSYGYTF
NA TRBJ1-5 TRBV5-5 TRBD1 TGTGCCAGCAGCTCTCCGGGACAGGGGGATCAGCCCCAGCATTTT CASSSPGQGDQPQHF
NA TRBJ2-7 TRBV11-2 NA TGTGCCAGCAGTCCCCCTTGGGGGGAAGACACCTACGAGCAGTACTTC CASSPPWGEDTYEQYF
NA TRBJ1-5 TRBV2 TRBD1 TGTGCCAGCAACCCGGGAACAGGGGGTAATCAGCCCCAGCATTTT CASNPGTGGNQPQHF
NA TRBJ2-7 TRBV4-1 TRBD2 TGCGCCAGCAGCCAAGGACTAGCGGTGGGCTACGAGCAGTACTTC CASSQGLAVGYEQYF
NA TRBJ2-5 TRBV2 TRBD1 TGTGCCAGCAGTACCTCTTCGACAGGGAGTAAAGAGACCCAGTACTTC CASSTSSTGSKETQYF
NA TRBJ1-5 TRBV27 NA TGTGCCAGCAGTCCCACAGGATCCCTCTATCAGCCCCAGCATTTT CASSPTGSLYQPQHF
NA TRBJ2-3 TRBV7-2 NA TGTGCCAGCTCGACTAAGGTCGGTTCCCCCGGCACAGATACGCAGTATTTT CASSTKVGSPGTDTQYF
NA TRBJ1-5 TRBV11-2 NA TGTGCCAGCAGCTACAGCCCCTATAGCAATCAGCCCCAGCATTTT CASSYSPYSNQPQHF
NA TRBJ2-1 TRBV19 NA TGTGCCAGCTGCACAGGGAGCCTATACAATGAGCAGTTCTTC CASCTGSLYNEQFF
NA TRBJ2-7 TRBV10-2 TRBD2 TGCGCCAGCAAGCAGCGGGACTACTCCTACGAGCAGTACTTC CASKQRDYSYEQYF